This TCR beta chain was captured in a study of shared clonotypes between healthy human individuals (dated by TCRdb to 2018 to 2021). With regard to the full study: A couple of women and a few men aged 18 to 49 years were included in the cohort. Each donor's leukapheresis produced roughly between roughly 0.94 and 9.5 billion PBMCs. To increase sequencing depth and limit assay-specific biases, TCR repertoire library preparation and sequencing were carried out by different laboratories using diverse techniques. To estimate repertoire size and how much clonotypes are shared between individuals, the study performed deep sequencing of blood TCR repertoires from 4 to 6 healthy adults. Beyond this particular receptor, the publication reports: Pairwise subsampling indicated that sequencing depth was expected to affect the degree of clonotype sharing among donors. The small number of donors limited the genetic and exposure-history diversity represented. Only blood was sampled, and tissue TCR repertoires likely differ from those in blood.

Details on this clone: Its specific antigen is unknown. No base quality information exists; no much larger clone differs at one position.

Looking up the germline V gene yields CDR1 KGHSH and CDR2 LQKENI. The CDR3 runs 15 residues from the cysteine to the phenylalanine. The read is trimmed to its CDR3 DNA, 45 bases read in frame from base 1. The junction carries 9 bases between V and J, which are trimmed by 2 bases and 0 bases respectively. The donors were healthy, HIV-negative adults who had no recently reported acute infections or vaccinations. Every donor was a Caucasian adult living in Nashville, Tennessee, USA. For unsorted samples, 75 million to 90 million PBMCs were counted and genomic DNA was extracted with the QIAamp DNA Blood Mini kit. After blood collection by leukapheresis, PBMCs were isolated using Ficoll-Histopaque density gradient centrifugation and then cryopreserved in the vapor phase of liquid nitrogen. Using the deep immunoSEQ assay, multiplex PCR amplified TCR CDR3 regions from genomic DNA. Extracted genomic DNA from each cell subset was distributed evenly across all wells of several immunoSEQ 96-well plates, and each plate was treated as a replicate. For unsorted PBMC, approximately 0.3 ug of genomic DNA, equivalent to around 33,000 T cell genomes, went into each replicate PCR. Ten immunoSEQ deep assay plates were used to sequence unsorted PBMC genomic DNA. Purified libraries were quantified with a Qubit 3.0 fluorometer, sized on a Bioanalyzer 2100, and re-quantified with the KAPA Library Quantification kit. A separate single-read 150-cycle Illumina NextSeq 550 flow cell was used to sequence each immunoSEQ 96-well plate. Per the source publication's procedure: Because the immunoSEQ output included only junctional sequences and no quality scores, the filtering could not be the same as the filtering used for full-length reads. Sequences were annotated with PyIR, a Python wrapper for IgBLAST v1.9, and V/J genes and CDR3 were assigned using IMGT germline references. Reads were filtered out if the reads had weak V/J assignments (E-value above 1e-6), no CDR3, stop codons, out-of-frame junctions, or ambiguous translated residues. V3J clonotypes were defined as sequences sharing the same inferred V gene, J gene, and CDR3 amino acid sequence. Percentage overlap between repertoires was calculated by dividing the number of shared unique clonotypes by the size of the smaller repertoire. RTK rarefaction, the Chao1 estimator, and Recon v2.1 estimates of unobserved clonotypes were used to assess repertoire richness. TCRdb obtained this table from immuneACCESS and retained in-frame rearrangements with V and J assigned. These tables miss some clones; where compared with another copy, unresolved V genes account for less than half of the shortfall, and the remainder is unexplained. V and J calls plus clone size are reproduced from that table; the DNA served to infer D and trimming. Recorded for this sample are 400,000 to 600,000 clones; about three quarters of them occurred a single time. Roughly an eighth of the sample belongs to the ten largest clones.

Material: PBMCs. The V gene is TRBV18 and the J gene is TRBJ2-3, and possibly TRBD1, on 6 matching bases. The receptor was derived from a woman in her 40s in good health. Some clones in this sample may be carry-over from other donors' samples. The DNA is TGTGCCAGCTCACCAGACAGGTGGAGCACAGATACGCAGTATTTT. This gives the protein CASSPDRWSTDTQYF.